The subject of this entry is one T cell receptor (beta chain). The antigen remains undetermined. Sequenced by immunoSEQ multiplex PCR; TCRdb stores in-frame clones only, minus some. The table shows around 700,000 clones, with about 90% occurring only once. Germline V gene data show CDR1 as SGHVS and CDR2 as FNYEAQ. The CDR3 spans 16 residues. V was clipped by 5 bases and J by 3 bases; unmatched bases: 11. This record belongs to a study of shared clonotypes between healthy human individuals. Study outcomes and limitations: The naive CD4 repertoires of a handful of donors were compared, and around 4.7% of clonotypes were shared. The study found lower generation probabilities in non-shared clonotypes than in those shared by all four donors.

Terminally differentiated effector memory CD45RA+ cells were excluded from the naive CD8 cells, which were CD45RO-negative and positively selected for CCR7. The sequenced sample was naive CD8+ T cells sorted from blood. This chain uses TRBV7-6 with TRBJ2-5; 8 bases are shared with TRBD2. The TCR was taken from a man between 25 and 39 years old in good health. The CDR3 here is CASSRGGGRQEETQYF. CDR3 DNA sequence: TGTGCCAGCAGCCGGGGGGGCGGGAGGCAAGAAGAGACCCAGTACTTC.